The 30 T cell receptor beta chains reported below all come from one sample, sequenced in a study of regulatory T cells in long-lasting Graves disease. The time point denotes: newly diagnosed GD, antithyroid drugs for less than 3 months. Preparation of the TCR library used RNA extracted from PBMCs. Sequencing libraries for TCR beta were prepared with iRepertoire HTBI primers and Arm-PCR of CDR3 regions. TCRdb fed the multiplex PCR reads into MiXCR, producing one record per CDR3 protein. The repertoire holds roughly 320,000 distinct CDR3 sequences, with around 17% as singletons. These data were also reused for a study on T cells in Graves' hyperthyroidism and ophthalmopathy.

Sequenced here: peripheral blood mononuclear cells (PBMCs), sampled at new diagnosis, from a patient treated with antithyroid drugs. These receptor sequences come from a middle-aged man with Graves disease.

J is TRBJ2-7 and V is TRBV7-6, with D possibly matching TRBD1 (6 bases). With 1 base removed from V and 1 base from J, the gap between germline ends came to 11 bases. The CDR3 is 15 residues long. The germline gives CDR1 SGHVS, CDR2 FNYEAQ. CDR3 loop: CASSLGGGRSYEQYF. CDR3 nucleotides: TGTGCCAGCAGCTTAGGTGGGGGCCGTTCCTACGAGCAGTACTTC.

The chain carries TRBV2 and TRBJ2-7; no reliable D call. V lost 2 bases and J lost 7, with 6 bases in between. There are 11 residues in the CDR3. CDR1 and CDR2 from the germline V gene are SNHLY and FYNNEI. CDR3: CASSEWIEQYF. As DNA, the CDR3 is TGTGCCAGCAGTGAATGGATAGAGCAGTACTTC.

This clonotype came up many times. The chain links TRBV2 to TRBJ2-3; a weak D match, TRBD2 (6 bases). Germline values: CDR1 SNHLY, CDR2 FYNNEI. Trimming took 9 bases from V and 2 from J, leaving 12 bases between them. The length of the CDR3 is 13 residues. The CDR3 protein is CASWGDHTDTQYF. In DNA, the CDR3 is TGTGCCAGTTGGGGGGACCACACAGATACGCAGTATTTT.

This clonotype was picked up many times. CDR3 DNA sequence: TGTGCCAGCAGTCTCCGGACAGGGCACACTGAAGCTTTCTTT. This sequence encodes CASSLRTGHTEAFF. The chain joins TRBV28 to TRBJ1-1, with TRBD1 matching 8 bases. This CDR3 spans 14 amino acids. Germline V gene data show CDR1 as MDHEN and CDR2 as SYDVKM. After removal of 5 bases from V and 3 bases from J, the junction contained 5 bases not matched to a gene.

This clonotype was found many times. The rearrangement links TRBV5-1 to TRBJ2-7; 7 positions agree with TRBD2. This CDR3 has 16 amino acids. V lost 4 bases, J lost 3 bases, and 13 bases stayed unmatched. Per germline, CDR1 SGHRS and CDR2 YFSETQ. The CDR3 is CASSLPGEGNIYEQYF. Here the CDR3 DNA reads TGCGCCAGCAGCCTCCCCGGGGAGGGGAATATCTACGAGCAGTACTTC.

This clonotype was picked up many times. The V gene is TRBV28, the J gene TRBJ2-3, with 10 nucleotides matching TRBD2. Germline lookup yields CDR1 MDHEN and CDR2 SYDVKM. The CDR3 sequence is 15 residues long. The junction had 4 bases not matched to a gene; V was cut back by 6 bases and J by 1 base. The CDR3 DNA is TGTGCCAGCAGAAGCGGGGGGGCCGGCACAGATACGCAGTATTTT. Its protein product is CASRSGGAGTDTQYF.

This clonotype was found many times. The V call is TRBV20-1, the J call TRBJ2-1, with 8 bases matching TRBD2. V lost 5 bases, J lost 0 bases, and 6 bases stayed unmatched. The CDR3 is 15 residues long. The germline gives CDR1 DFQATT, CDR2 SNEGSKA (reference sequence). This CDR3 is CSAAGGQGSYNEQFF. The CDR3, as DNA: TGCAGTGCTGCGGGGGGCCAGGGCTCCTACAATGAGCAGTTCTTC.

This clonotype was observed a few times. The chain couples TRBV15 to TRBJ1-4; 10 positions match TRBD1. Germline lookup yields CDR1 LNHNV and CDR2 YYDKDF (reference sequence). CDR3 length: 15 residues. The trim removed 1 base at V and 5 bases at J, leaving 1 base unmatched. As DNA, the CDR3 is TGTGCCACCAGCAGAGTGGGACAGGGGAATGAAAAACTGTTTTTT. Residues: CATSRVGQGNEKLFF. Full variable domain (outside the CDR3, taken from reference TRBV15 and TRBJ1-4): DAMVIQNPRYQVTQFGKPVTLSCSQTLNHNVMYWYQQKSSQAPKLLFHYYDKDFNNEADTPDNFQSRRPNTSFCFLDIRSPGLGDTAMYLCATSRVGQGNEKLFFGSGTQLSVL.

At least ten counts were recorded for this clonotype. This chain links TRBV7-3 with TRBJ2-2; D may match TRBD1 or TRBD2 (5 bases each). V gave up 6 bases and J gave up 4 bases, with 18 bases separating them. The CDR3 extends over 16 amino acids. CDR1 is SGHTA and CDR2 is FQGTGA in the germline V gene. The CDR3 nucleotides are TGTGCCAGCAGTGAAACCGGGACGAGAGCCACCGGGGAGCTGTTTTTT. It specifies CASSETGTRATGELFF.

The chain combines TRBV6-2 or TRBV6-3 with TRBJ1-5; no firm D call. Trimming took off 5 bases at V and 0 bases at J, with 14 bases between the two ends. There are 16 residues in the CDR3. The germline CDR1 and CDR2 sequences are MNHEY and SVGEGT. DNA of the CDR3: TGTGCCAGCAGTCCAGGAGGCAGCTATAGCAATCAGCCCCAGCATTTT. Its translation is CASSPGGSYSNQPQHF.

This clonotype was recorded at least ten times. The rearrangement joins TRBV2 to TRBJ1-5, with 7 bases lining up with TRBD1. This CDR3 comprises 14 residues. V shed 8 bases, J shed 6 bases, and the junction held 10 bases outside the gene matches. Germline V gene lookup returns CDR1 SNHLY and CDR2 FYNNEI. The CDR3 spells CASDLEGGGQPQHF. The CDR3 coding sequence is TGTGCCAGCGACCTTGAAGGGGGCGGTCAGCCCCAGCATTTT.

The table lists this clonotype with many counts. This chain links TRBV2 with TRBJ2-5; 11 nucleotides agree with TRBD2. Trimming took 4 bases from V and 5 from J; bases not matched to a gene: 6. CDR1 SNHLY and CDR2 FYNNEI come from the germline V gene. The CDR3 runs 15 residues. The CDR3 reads CASSGRLAGTETQYF. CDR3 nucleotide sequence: TGTGCCAGCAGTGGGCGACTAGCGGGGACGGAGACCCAGTACTTC.

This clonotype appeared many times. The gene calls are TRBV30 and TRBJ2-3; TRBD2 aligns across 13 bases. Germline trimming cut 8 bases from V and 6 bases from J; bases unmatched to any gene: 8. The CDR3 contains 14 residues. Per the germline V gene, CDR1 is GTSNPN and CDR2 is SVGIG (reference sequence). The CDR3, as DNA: TGTGCCCAGGCCACGGGACTAGCGGGGGATACGCAGTATTTT. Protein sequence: CAQATGLAGDTQYF.

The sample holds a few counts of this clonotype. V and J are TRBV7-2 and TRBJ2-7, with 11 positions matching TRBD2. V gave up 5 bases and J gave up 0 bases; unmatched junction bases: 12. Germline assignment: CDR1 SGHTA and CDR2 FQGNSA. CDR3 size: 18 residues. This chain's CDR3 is CASSPHASGGTSSYEQYF. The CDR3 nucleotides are TGTGCCAGCAGCCCCCACGCTAGCGGGGGGACGAGCTCCTACGAGCAGTACTTC.

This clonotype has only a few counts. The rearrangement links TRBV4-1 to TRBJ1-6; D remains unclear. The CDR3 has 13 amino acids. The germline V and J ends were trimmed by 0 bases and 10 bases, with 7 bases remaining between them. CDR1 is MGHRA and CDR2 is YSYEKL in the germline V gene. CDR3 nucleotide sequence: TGCGCCAGCAGCCAAGAAACAAGCTCACCCCTCCACTTT. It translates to CASSQETSSPLHF.

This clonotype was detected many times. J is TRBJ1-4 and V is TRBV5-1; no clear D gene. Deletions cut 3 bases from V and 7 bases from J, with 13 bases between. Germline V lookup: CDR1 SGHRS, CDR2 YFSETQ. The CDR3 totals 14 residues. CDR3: CASSSEGWGEKLFF. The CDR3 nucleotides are TGCGCCAGCAGCTCAGAAGGGTGGGGTGAAAAACTGTTTTTT.

The CDR3 loop reads CATSTGGWDQPQHF. In DNA form, the CDR3 reads TGTGCCACCAGTACCGGGGGTTGGGATCAGCCCCAGCATTTT. The J gene is TRBJ1-5, the V gene TRBV24-1; D possibly corresponds to TRBD1 (5 bases). Germline CDR1 and CDR2: KGHDR and SFDVKD. The CDR3 length is 14 residues. V lost 6 bases to trimming and J lost 5 bases, with 13 bases between them.

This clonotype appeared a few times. CDR3 nucleotides: TGTGCCAGCAGTTCCGGGCCGGGGGATTCACCCCTCCACTTT. This sequence encodes CASSSGPGDSPLHF. This sequence joins TRBV28 and TRBJ1-6; D is perhaps TRBD1 (5 bases). The V gene lost 4 bases and the J gene lost 8 bases, with 12 bases spanning the gap. CDR3 length: 14 residues. In germline, CDR1 is MDHEN, CDR2 SYDVKM.

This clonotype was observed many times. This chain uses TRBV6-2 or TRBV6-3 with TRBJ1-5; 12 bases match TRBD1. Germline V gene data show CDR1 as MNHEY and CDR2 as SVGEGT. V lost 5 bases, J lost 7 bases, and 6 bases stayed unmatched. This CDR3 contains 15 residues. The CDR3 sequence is CASSEPGQGAQPQHF. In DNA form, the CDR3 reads TGTGCCAGCAGTGAACCGGGACAGGGGGCCCAGCCCCAGCATTTT.

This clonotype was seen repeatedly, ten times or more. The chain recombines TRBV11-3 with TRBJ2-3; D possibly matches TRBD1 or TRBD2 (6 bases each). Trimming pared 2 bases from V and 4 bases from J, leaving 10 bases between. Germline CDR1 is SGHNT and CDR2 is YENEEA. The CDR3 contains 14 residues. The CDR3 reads CASSLLGGPDTQYF. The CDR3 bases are TGTGCCAGCAGCTTATTGGGGGGCCCAGATACGCAGTATTTT.

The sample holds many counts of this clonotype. The CDR3 loop reads CSADGTGVAKNIQYF. CDR3 DNA sequence: TGCAGTGCCGATGGGACAGGGGTAGCCAAAAACATTCAGTACTTC. This chain links TRBV20-1 with TRBJ2-4; 10 bases are a match to TRBD1. Germline CDR1 is DFQATT and CDR2 is SNEGSKA (reference sequence). The CDR3 covers 15 residues. J gave up 0 bases and V 6 bases, and 5 bases lay outside the gene matches.

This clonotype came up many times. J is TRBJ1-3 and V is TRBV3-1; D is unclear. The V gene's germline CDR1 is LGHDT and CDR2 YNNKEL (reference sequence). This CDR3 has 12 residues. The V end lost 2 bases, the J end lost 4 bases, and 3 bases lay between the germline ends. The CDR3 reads CASSQMGNTIYF. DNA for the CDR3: TGTGCCAGCAGCCAAATGGGAAACACCATATATTTT.

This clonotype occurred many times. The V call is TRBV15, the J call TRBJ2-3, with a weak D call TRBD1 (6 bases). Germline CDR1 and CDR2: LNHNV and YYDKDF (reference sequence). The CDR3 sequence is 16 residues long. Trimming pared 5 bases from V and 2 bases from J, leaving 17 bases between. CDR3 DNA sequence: TGTGCCACCAGCGGCATTCCAGGGGATTTCACAGATACGCAGTATTTT. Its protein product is CATSGIPGDFTDTQYF.

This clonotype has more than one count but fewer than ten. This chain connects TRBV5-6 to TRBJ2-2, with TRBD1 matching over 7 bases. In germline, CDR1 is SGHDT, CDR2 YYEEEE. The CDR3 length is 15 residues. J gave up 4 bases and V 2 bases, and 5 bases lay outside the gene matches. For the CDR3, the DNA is TGTGCCAGCAGCTTCCGGGACAGTCTCACCGGGGAGCTGTTTTTT. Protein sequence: CASSFRDSLTGELFF.

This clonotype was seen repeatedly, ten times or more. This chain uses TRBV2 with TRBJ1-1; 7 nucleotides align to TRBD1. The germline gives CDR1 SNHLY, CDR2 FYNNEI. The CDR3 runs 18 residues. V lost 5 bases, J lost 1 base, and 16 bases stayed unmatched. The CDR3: CASSRWTGPRRSNTEAFF. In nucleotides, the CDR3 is TGTGCCAGCAGTCGGTGGACAGGCCCTCGCCGGTCGAACACTGAAGCTTTCTTT.

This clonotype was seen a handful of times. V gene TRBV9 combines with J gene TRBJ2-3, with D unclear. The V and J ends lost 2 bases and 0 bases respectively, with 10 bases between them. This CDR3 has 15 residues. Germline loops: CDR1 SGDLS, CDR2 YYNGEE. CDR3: CASSVHRTSTDTQYF. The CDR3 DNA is TGTGCCAGCAGCGTCCATCGGACCAGCACAGATACGCAGTATTTT.

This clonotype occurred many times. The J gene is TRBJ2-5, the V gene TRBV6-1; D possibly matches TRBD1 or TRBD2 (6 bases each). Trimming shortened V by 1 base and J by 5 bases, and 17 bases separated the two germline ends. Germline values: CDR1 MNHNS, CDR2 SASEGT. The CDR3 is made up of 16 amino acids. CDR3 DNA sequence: TGTGCCAGCAGTGAAGGGGGGGCTGGAGGGATGGAGACCCAGTACTTC. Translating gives CASSEGGAGGMETQYF.

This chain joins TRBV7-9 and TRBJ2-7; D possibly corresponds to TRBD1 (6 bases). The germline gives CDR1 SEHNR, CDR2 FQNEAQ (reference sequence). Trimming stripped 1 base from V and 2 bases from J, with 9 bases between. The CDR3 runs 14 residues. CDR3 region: CASSLVQGPYEQYF. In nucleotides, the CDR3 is TGTGCCAGCAGCTTAGTTCAGGGGCCCTACGAGCAGTACTTC.

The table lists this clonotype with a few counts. CDR3 region: CASSIDLTGASPREQYF. CDR3 coding DNA: TGTGCCAGTAGTATAGACCTGACGGGGGCCTCACCCAGGGAGCAGTACTTC. The chain has TRBV19 and TRBJ2-7; D possibly uses TRBD1 or TRBD2 (6 bases each). Looked up from germline, CDR1 is LNHDA and CDR2 is SQIVND (reference sequence). The CDR3 consists of 17 residues. V was clipped by 0 bases and J by 7 bases, with 22 bases between them.

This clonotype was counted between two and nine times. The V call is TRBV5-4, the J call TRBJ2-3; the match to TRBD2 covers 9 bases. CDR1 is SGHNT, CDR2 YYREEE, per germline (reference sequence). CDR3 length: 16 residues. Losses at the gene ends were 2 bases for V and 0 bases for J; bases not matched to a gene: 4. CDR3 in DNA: TGTGCCAGCAGCTTAAAGCGGGGGGCTAGCACAGATACGCAGTATTTT. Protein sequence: CASSLKRGASTDTQYF.